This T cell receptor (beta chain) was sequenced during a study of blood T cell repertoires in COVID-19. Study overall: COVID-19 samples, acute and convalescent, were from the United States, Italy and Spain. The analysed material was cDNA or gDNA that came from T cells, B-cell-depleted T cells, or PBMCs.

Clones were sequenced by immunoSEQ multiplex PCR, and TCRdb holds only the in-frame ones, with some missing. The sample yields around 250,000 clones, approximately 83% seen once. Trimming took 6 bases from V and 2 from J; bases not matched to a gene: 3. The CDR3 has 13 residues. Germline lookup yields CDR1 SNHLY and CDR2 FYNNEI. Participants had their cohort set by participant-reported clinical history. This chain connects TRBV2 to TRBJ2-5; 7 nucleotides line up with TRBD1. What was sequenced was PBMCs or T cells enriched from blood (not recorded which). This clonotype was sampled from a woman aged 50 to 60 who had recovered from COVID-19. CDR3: CASRKDRQETQYF. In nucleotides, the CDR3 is TGTGCCAGCAGGAAGGACAGGCAAGAGACCCAGTACTTC.